One sample yielded the 18 T cell receptor beta chains listed below, sequenced in a study of beta chain features in type 1 diabetes. Expressed TCRB transcripts got sequenced, as all isolated RNA was reverse transcribed. Method: immunoSEQ multiplex PCR; TCRdb's copy keeps in-frame clones and lacks some. The sample lists some 410,000 clones, approximately 10% occurring once. Source material: naive CD4+ T cells from blood. These receptor sequences come from a woman aged 18 to 35 in good health.

This clone was counted a few times. CDR3 sequence (DNA): TGTGCCAGCAGCTCTCCGGTTATGGGACAGGGGTTAGCAGGGGACACTGAGCAGTTCTTC. Translating it yields CASSSPVMGQGLAGDTEQFF. The chain carries TRBV13 and TRBJ2-1; 10 nucleotides agree with TRBD1. The trim removed 4 bases at V and 9 bases at J, leaving 24 bases unmatched. The CDR3 runs 20 residues. CDR1 is PRHDT, CDR2 FYEKMQ, per germline (reference sequence).

The chain's CDR3 is CASSFDSDYEQYF. The CDR3 DNA is TGCGCCAGCAGCTTTGACAGCGACTACGAGCAGTACTTC. The chain uses TRBV5-1 and TRBJ2-7, with D tentatively TRBD1 (5 bases). Trimming removed 2 bases at V and 3 bases at J, with 9 bases between. The CDR3 has 13 amino acids. Germline CDR1 SGHRS, CDR2 YFSETQ.

V gene TRBV2 combines with J gene TRBJ2-7; D might be TRBD1 (5 bases). The V and J ends lost 4 bases and 5 bases respectively, with 12 bases between them. The CDR3 length is 13 residues. Per germline, CDR1 SNHLY and CDR2 FYNNEI. The CDR3 DNA follows: TGTGCCAGCAGTGTAGGGGTCCCGGACGAGCAGTACGTC. It specifies CASSVGVPDEQYV.

This clone was counted between two and nine times. This rearrangement joins TRBV7-9 to TRBJ1-4; D is perhaps TRBD1 (6 bases). With 2 bases removed from V and 5 bases from J, the gap between germline ends came to 12 bases. This CDR3 spans 15 amino acids. Germline CDR1 and CDR2: SEHNR and FQNEAQ (reference sequence). The CDR3 DNA reads TGTGCCAGCAGCTTATCAGGGGCTTCAAATGAAAAACTGTTTTTT. Its protein is CASSLSGASNEKLFF.

CDR3 coding DNA: TGTGCCAGCAGCCGGGACAGGGCGGGCACCGGGGAGCTGTTTTTT. This codes for CASSRDRAGTGELFF. The chain uses TRBV9 and TRBJ2-2; 9 bases are shared with TRBD1. CDR3 size: 15 residues. After removal of 4 bases from V and 4 bases from J, the junction contained 5 bases not matched to a gene. Germline lookup yields CDR1 SGDLS and CDR2 YYNGEE.

This clone occurred a few times. The V and J genes are TRBV5-1 and TRBJ1-1; D call uncertain. The CDR3 has 15 amino acids. Germline V lookup: CDR1 SGHRS, CDR2 YFSETQ. V lost 3 bases and J 0 bases, leaving 12 bases between the germline ends. CDR3 in DNA: TGCGCCAGCAGCTGGTCAGGAAACATGAACACTGAAGCTTTCTTT. Protein sequence: CASSWSGNMNTEAFF.

This clone was seen a few times. The chain joins TRBV7-8 to TRBJ1-3, with D possibly being TRBD1 (6 bases). Germline V gene data show CDR1 as SGHVS and CDR2 as FQNEAQ. The V gene lost 5 bases and the J gene lost 4 bases, with 12 bases spanning the gap. This CDR3 is built from 14 residues. CDR3 nucleotide sequence: TGTGCCAGCAGCCCAACAGGACAGGGAAACACCATATATTTT. Its protein product is CASSPTGQGNTIYF.

The CDR3: CAWSRGGVYEQYF. The CDR3, as DNA: TGTGCCTGGAGTCGTGGGGGGGTCTACGAGCAGTACTTC. V gene TRBV30 combines with J gene TRBJ2-5, with TRBD2 matching 7 bases. Matching the DNA end better, TRBJ2-7 makes the J call doubtful. Germline V gene data show CDR1 as GTSNPN and CDR2 as SVGIG (reference sequence). The CDR3 length is 13 residues.

The rearrangement joins TRBV7-2 to TRBJ2-7; D unresolved. Germline V gives CDR1 SGHTA, CDR2 FQGNSA. The V and J ends lost 1 base and 6 bases respectively, with 10 bases between them. The CDR3 loop spans 13 amino acids. The CDR3 bases are TGTGCCAGCAGCTTAGAGGAAGGGATCGAGCAGTACGTC. It codes for CASSLEEGIEQYV.

The chain has TRBV2 and TRBJ2-1, with D unclear. The CDR3 runs to 12 residues. The V gene lost 7 bases and the J gene lost 2 bases, with 6 bases spanning the gap. Germline lookup yields CDR1 SNHLY and CDR2 FYNNEI. The CDR3 nucleotides are TGTGCCAGCAACGGTCCCTACAATGAGCAGTTCTTC. Amino acid sequence: CASNGPYNEQFF. The variable domain in full, with the rest retrieved from reference TRBV2 and TRBJ2-1, is EPEVTQTPSHQVTQMGQEVILRCVPISNHLYFYWYRQILGQKVEFLVSFYNNEISEKSEIFDDQFSVERPDGSNFTLKIRSTKLEDSAMYFCASNGPYNEQFFGPGTRLTVL.

The CDR3 bases are TGTGCCAGCAGCGCTATGGGCCTGGGGTCCTACGAGCAGTACTTC. Amino acid sequence: CASSAMGLGSYEQYF. The chain recombines TRBV7-9 with TRBJ2-7; D is uncertain. Trimming pared 5 bases from V and 1 base from J, leaving 15 bases between. The CDR3 is 15 amino acids. Germline CDR1 and CDR2: SEHNR and FQNEAQ (reference sequence).

V usage is TRBV5-1 and J usage is TRBJ2-1, with D perhaps matching TRBD2 (5 bases). V lost 5 bases, J lost 6 bases, and 18 bases lay in between. Germline lookup yields CDR1 SGHRS and CDR2 YFSETQ. The CDR3 has 15 amino acids. Written as DNA, the CDR3 is TGCGCCAGCAGTTCTCGGGGTGGCGGTGGCAATGAGCAGTTCTTC. Translated: CASSSRGGGGNEQFF.

This clone was seen only a few times. The chain combines TRBV2 with TRBJ2-7, with D possibly TRBD1 on 6 matching bases. The CDR3 runs 13 residues. V shed 7 bases and J shed 3 bases, with 13 bases lying between them. From germline, CDR1 is SNHLY and CDR2 FYNNEI. In DNA form, the CDR3 reads TGTGCCAGCAATCGGGACATCTTCTACGAGCAGTACGTC. It translates to CASNRDIFYEQYV.

The CDR3 sequence is CASSQLAGVSDTQYF. The CDR3 region has the DNA TGTGCCAGCTCACAACTAGCGGGAGTGTCGGATACGCAGTATTTT. This chain connects TRBV18 to TRBJ2-3, with 11 nucleotides matching TRBD2. Germline V lookup: CDR1 KGHSH, CDR2 LQKENI. V lost 4 bases and J lost 6; bases outside the gene matches: 6. The CDR3 spans 15 residues.

V is TRBV7-8 and J is TRBJ2-5, with D possibly TRBD1 on 5 matching bases. V was trimmed by 1 base and J by 1 base, leaving 7 bases between them. Germline loops: CDR1 SGHVS, CDR2 FQNEAQ. The CDR3 loop spans 14 amino acids. In DNA form, the CDR3 reads TGTGCCAGCAGCTTAGAACAGGTCCAAGAGACCCAGTACTTC. Its translation is CASSLEQVQETQYF.

The table lists this clone with a few counts. The chain uses TRBV5-1 and TRBJ1-1; D may be TRBD1 (5 bases). Germline CDR1 reads SGHRS; CDR2 reads YFSETQ. V was cut by 4 bases and J by 0 bases, with 13 bases left in between. The CDR3 contains 15 residues. CDR3 nucleotide sequence: TGCGCCAGCAGCGAGACAGTCCTAATGAACACTGAAGCTTTCTTT. Its protein product is CASSETVLMNTEAFF.

J is TRBJ2-7 and V is TRBV15; TRBD2 matches at 8 bases. The CDR3 covers 14 residues. The trim removed 4 bases at V and 1 base at J, leaving 3 bases unmatched. The germline V gene has CDR1 LNHNV and CDR2 YYDKDF (reference sequence). DNA of the CDR3: TGTGCCACCAGCATAGTAGCGGGATCCTACGAGCAGTACTTC. Encoded protein: CATSIVAGSYEQYF.

CDR3 coding DNA: TGTGCCAGCAGCTTATTGGGCTCTGGAAACACCATATATTTT. Its protein product is CASSLLGSGNTIYF. V gene TRBV7-9 combines with J gene TRBJ1-3, with D uncertain. V lost 2 bases and J lost 0, with 5 bases in between. CDR1 and CDR2 (germline): SEHNR, FQNEAQ (reference sequence). This CDR3 comprises 14 residues.